This is a list of T cell receptor beta chains from one sample in a study of cytomegalovirus exposure and HLA in healthy donors. Repertoires were generated with immunoSEQ multiplex PCR, while TCRdb's copy carries only in-frame clones and drops some. The sample gives roughly 100,000 clones, around 80% of which show up once; approximately 5.1% is in the top ten. Sequenced input: PBMCs. Source of these receptors: a male donor in good health and CMV-seronegative. The CDR3 runs from the conserved cysteine through the conserved F or W.

j_call v_call cdr3_aa
TRBJ2-1 TRBV11-1 CASSRTSGILYEQFF
TRBJ2-7 TRBV18 CASSPPGQGARTYEQYF
TRBJ1-5 TRBV5-1 CASSRTGGSAYSNQPQHF
TRBJ2-7 TRBV4-1 CASSQASGFYEQYF
TRBJ2-7 TRBV18 CASSSIQGDEQYF
TRBJ2-7 TRBV28 CASSSPGNLPYEQYF
TRBJ2-7 TRBV4-2 CASRVANYFSYEQYF
TRBJ1-5 TRBV19 CASSMIQGTNQPQHF
NA TRBV19 CASGTSGRATYEQYF
TRBJ2-7 TRBV4-1 CASSLSGGQGADSYEQYF
TRBJ2-7 TRBV5-1 CASSLEAGGSYEQYF
TRBJ2-7 TRBV6-1 CAIRESSGSPGGYF
TRBJ2-1 TRBV27 CASSAGGVSYNEQFF
TRBJ1-5 TRBV11-1 CASSSGNRQPQHF
TRBJ2-1 TRBV28 CASSPDSYNEQFF
TRBJ1-1 TRBV11-2 CASSLAAGRTEAFF
TRBJ2-5 TRBV7-9 CASSSPSRSGKLQETQYF
TRBJ2-1 TRBV5-1 CASSPSPEAYDEQFF
TRBJ1-1 TRBV6-5 CASSYSRGDYTEAFF
TRBJ1-5 TRBV6-5 CASSYPDKINQPQHF
TRBJ1-5 TRBV7-2 CASSPQGNQNQPQHF
TRBJ1-1 TRBV4-1 CASSQPGESTEAFF
TRBJ2-1 TRBV7-3 CASSDRTSAGAEQFF